The clone carrying this T cell receptor beta chain was counted a few times. Sample-barcoded 5' priming and a J-beta primer mix drove a second PCR of about 6 to 11 cycles. Each CDR3 protein gets one entry after TCRdb re-called the 5' RACE reads with MiXCR. The sample lists 1.5 million to 2 million distinct CDR3 sequences, 30% to 40% occurring once. V was trimmed by 7 bases and J by 2 bases, leaving 15 bases between them. CDR1 and CDR2 (germline): MNHEY, SMNVEV (reference sequence). This CDR3 is built from 14 residues. The entry originates in a study of blood T cells in healthy people across ages. Study-level information: Template switching picked up about one barcoded beta molecule for each two T cells.

Input material: blood. This chain connects TRBV27 to TRBJ2-7; weak D call: TRBD1 (5 bases). The source of this sequence is a woman aged 25 to 45 in good health. As DNA, the CDR3 is TGTGCCAGCAAACCAGACAGACCAACCTACGAGCAGTACTTC. This gives the protein CASKPDRPTYEQYF.